The entry below gives a single T cell receptor beta chain sequence along with its context. The PCR ran on 60 Vbeta and 13 Jbeta primers. This table comes from immunoSEQ multiplex PCR, and its TCRdb copy is limited to in-frame clones, with some not included. The repertoire includes about 150,000 clones, around 79% of them detected once, and about 3.5% sits in the top ten. The length of the CDR3 is 14 residues. Trimming pared 5 bases from V and 2 bases from J, leaving 13 bases between. CDR1 and CDR2 from the germline V gene are SGHDN and FVKESK. The data stem from a study of cytomegalovirus exposure and HLA in healthy donors.

This TCR was recovered from a human donor in good health. This rearrangement joins TRBV14 to TRBJ2-7; D might be TRBD2 (5 bases). Sequenced sample: PBMCs. CDR3 sequence reads: CASSSSPEAYEQYF. In DNA form, the CDR3 reads TGTGCCAGCAGCTCCAGCCCGGAGGCCTACGAGCAGTACTTC.